This section outlines one TCR beta chain sequence together with its context. It has no known antigen specificity. No base quality values were provided; no much bigger clone lies one nucleotide off. Other DNA sequences from this sample encode an identical CDR3 as well. This specimen comes from a study of T cell responses to AZD1222 COVID-19 vaccine (dated by TCRdb to about 2021). For context, the study as a whole: TCR sequencing covered over 230 trial participants: approximately 200 given two doses of AZD1222 and 26 given two doses of MenACWY control vaccine. Enrollment into the trials was organized by age into subgroups of 18-55, 56-69 and 70-plus years, and those subgroups contained roughly 150, 30 and 60 TCR-sequenced participants, respectively.

General findings and caveats noted by the study authors: Vaccine-associated CD4 TCRs spanned the whole spike protein, with dominant responses in regions 160-218 and 743-854. Epitopes outside the regions mutated in the B.1.351 and B.1.1.7 variants were reportedly recognized by nearly half of the unique spike-specific TCRs. Most participants were white British and females outnumbered males, and the authors suggested that clonal diversity may have been underestimated. In the small 56-69-year group, the increase in depth fell short of significance, most likely because of low power. Only five to seven AZD1222 recipients were SARS-CoV-2 seropositive at baseline, limiting conclusions about previously exposed vaccinees. Because no day 14 peak-response samples were available, the repertoires could be characterized only after the peak T cell response. A significant rise in spike-specific TCR breadth and depth was observed after two AZD1222 doses relative to day 0 and relative to MenACWY recipients.

The sample's time point label, decoded: about 28 days (+/-7) after the second vaccine dose. AZD1222 recipients with second doses at about 4 weeks or about 12 weeks were pooled, because spike-specific TCR depth and breadth did not differ between schedules. Vaccinee samples came from UK trials COV001 and COV002, including a single-blind randomized controlled phase 2/3 trial of AZD1222 (ChAdOx1 nCoV-19) in healthy adults. Trial participant PBMC samples were collected at day 0 and day 28 after the second dose for TCRbeta chain sequencing. Trimming removed 0 bases from V and 5 bases from J, leaving 4 bases between the germline ends. The CDR3, cysteine through phenylalanine, is 12 amino acids long. Just the 36-base CDR3 DNA is kept, in frame starting at base 1. Via the germline V gene, CDR1 is SNHLY and CDR2 FYNNEI. The CDR3 regions of human TCRbeta chains were subjected to immunosequencing. The authors' pipeline ran thus. Repertoire TCRs were checked for matches against a reference library of SARS-CoV-2-specific TCRs that had been generated using the MIRA antigen-specificity platform. Breadth was defined as the fraction of unique TCRs that were SARS-CoV-2-associated, and depth was defined as the fraction of total T cells that were SARS-CoV-2-associated. Using the MIRA data, each spike-specific TCR was assigned both to the spike region to which the TCR was reactive and to a CD4 or CD8 class. Log10-transformed breadth and depth values were compared by one-way ANOVA with Sidak's multiple comparisons tests. Held by TCRdb, this immuneACCESS table contains in-frame sequences only and omits some clones. Under half of the omission traces to an unresolved V gene where checked; the cause of the rest is unknown. V and J calls and clone size follow that table, whereas D and trimming were derived from the DNA. The sample includes around 200,000 clones, with 90% to 95% observed a single time. The ten largest account for approximately 1.5% of the sample.

The material was peripheral blood, obtained 28 days after the second AZD1222 dose. This TCR was recovered from an adult who received the AZD1222 COVID-19 vaccine. The sequence joins TRBV2 to TRBJ1-2; the D gene is unclear. The CDR3 is CASSEAGYGYTF. The nucleotides read TGTGCCAGCAGTGAAGCAGGATATGGCTACACCTTC.